Sequencing of this TCR beta chain was carried out in a study of blood T cell repertoires in COVID-19. Turning to the study itself: Donors in the United States, Italy and Spain gave samples during acute or convalescent COVID-19.

In the original analysis: It was from reference gene primer amplification that nucleated cell counts were estimated. Repertoires were generated with immunoSEQ multiplex PCR, while TCRdb's copy carries only in-frame clones and drops some. The V and J calls and clone size are taken from that table; D and trimming were inferred from the DNA. The sample includes approximately 250,000 clones, roughly 85% of them seen just once. Per germline, CDR1 GTSNPN and CDR2 SVGIG (reference sequence). The CDR3 has 11 amino acids. Between the trimmed V and J ends, which lost 5 bases and 8 bases, there was a span of 12 bases.

Source material: peripheral blood. The clonotype comes from a middle-aged man with acute or convalescent COVID-19. This chain joins TRBV30 and TRBJ1-2; tentatively, D is TRBD1 (6 bases). CDR3 DNA: TGTGCCTGGTCTGGGGGCTTCGGCTACACCTTC. The encoded protein is CAWSGGFGYTF.